Below, one TCR beta chain is given with its context. The source of the sample is a study of blood T cell repertoires in COVID-19. The CDR3 loop spans 16 amino acids. V was shortened by 0 bases and J by 0 bases, with 7 bases between the two germline ends. Germline V gene data show CDR1 as SGHDT and CDR2 as YYEEEE. Authors' methods: Cell counts per sample came from amplifying reference gene primers. Using immunoSEQ multiplex PCR, the repertoire was profiled, and TCRdb retains in-frame clones only, with some absent. Clone size and the V and J calls come from that table; the DNA yielded D and trimming. The sample has about 480,000 clones; approximately 88% are singletons. Recovered status in Cohort 3 required two negative PCRs, clearance, or symptom resolution.

The sequencing input was PBMCs or T cells enriched from blood (not recorded which). This rearrangement joins TRBV5-6 to TRBJ2-6; D gene uncertain. The receptor was derived from a woman aged 40 to 50 who had recovered from COVID-19. The CDR3 here is CASSLGATSGANVLTF. In nucleotides, the CDR3 is TGTGCCAGCAGCTTGGGGGCTACCTCTGGGGCCAACGTCCTGACTTTC.